One sample yielded the 22 T cell receptor beta chains listed below, sequenced in a study of beta chain features in type 1 diabetes. All of the isolated RNA was reverse transcribed, so expressed TCRB transcripts were sequenced. Using immunoSEQ multiplex PCR, the repertoire was profiled, and TCRdb retains in-frame clones only, with some absent. The sample comprises roughly 500,000 clones, around 10% of which are singletons, and 0.046% rests with the top ten. Input material: naive CD4+ T cells from blood. The receptors were gathered from a woman aged 18-30 years in good health.

The chain employs TRBV7-8 and TRBJ1-2; no definite D call. CDR3 length equals 15 residues. Trimming left V 5 bases short and J 2 bases short, with 15 bases between. Germline V gene lookup returns CDR1 SGHVS and CDR2 FQNEAQ. CDR3: CASSTNGLLNYGYTF. CDR3 in DNA: TGTGCCAGCAGCACAAACGGACTCCTGAACTATGGCTACACCTTC.

This clone was observed a handful of times. J is TRBJ2-7 and V is TRBV5-6; 11 nucleotides align to TRBD2. CDR3 length: 16 amino acids. In germline, CDR1 is SGHDT, CDR2 YYEEEE. V shed 5 bases, J shed 0 bases, and the junction held 7 bases outside the gene matches. CDR3 sequence: CASRGLADPSSYEQYV. The CDR3 DNA sequence: TGTGCCAGCAGGGGACTAGCGGACCCCAGCTCCTACGAGCAGTACGTC.

The chain combines TRBV5-1 with TRBJ2-3; D is uncertain. V was cut by 0 bases and J by 2 bases, with 10 bases left in between. CDR1 and CDR2 from the germline V gene are SGHRS and YFSETQ. This CDR3 contains 15 residues. The CDR3 loop reads CASSLGQYNTDTQYF. The CDR3 coding sequence is TGCGCCAGCAGCTTGGGTCAGTACAACACAGATACGCAGTATTTT.

This clone was found a few times. The rearrangement uses TRBV7-2 and TRBJ2-2; no firm D call. The length of the CDR3 is 13 residues. Germline values: CDR1 SGHTA, CDR2 FQGNSA. V lost 3 bases to trimming and J lost 4 bases, with 6 bases between them. CDR3 sequence: CASSFPGTGELFF. The CDR3 DNA reads TGTGCCAGCAGCTTCCCTGGCACCGGGGAGCTGTTTTTT.

The chain employs TRBV12-5 and TRBJ2-2; 9 bases are shared with TRBD1. The V gene end was trimmed by 7 bases and the J gene end by 7 bases; junction bases not matched to a gene: 13. The CDR3 runs to 16 residues. Per the germline V gene, CDR1 is LGHNT and CDR2 is FRNRAP. CDR3 nucleotides: TGTGCTAGTGCCGTCCTACAGGGGGCTTATGTCGGGGAGCTGTTTTTT. Translating gives CASAVLQGAYVGELFF.

Only a few counts were recorded for this clone. The J gene is TRBJ1-1, the V gene TRBV19, with a weak D call TRBD1 (6 bases). CDR1 and CDR2 (germline): LNHDA, SQIVND (reference sequence). The V end was cut by 5 bases, the J end by 5 bases, with 18 bases between. The CDR3 length is 15 residues. DNA of the CDR3: TGTGCCAGTAGTCTACCGCAGGGAAGGGGGACTGAAGCTTTCTTT. Translated: CASSLPQGRGTEAFF.

This clone occurred a few times. J is TRBJ1-1 and V is TRBV7-3; D gene unclear. Trimming removed 5 bases from V and 4 bases from J, with 11 bases in between. CDR3 length: 13 amino acids. Germline V CDR1 and CDR2: SGHTA, FQGTGA. Here the CDR3 reads CASSLGVGTEAFF. DNA of the CDR3: TGTGCCAGCAGCCTCGGTGTAGGCACTGAAGCTTTCTTT.

This clone turned up a few times. The chain joins TRBV6-4 to TRBJ2-1; 11 bases line up with TRBD1. CDR3 size: 15 residues. Germline V gives CDR1 MRHNA, CDR2 SNTAGT. V dropped 1 base and J dropped 6; count of bases not matched to a gene: 2. The CDR3 region has the DNA TGTGCCAGCAGTGACTTGGGACAGGGGGTCAATGAGCAGTTCTTC. It codes for CASSDLGQGVNEQFF.

This clone was recorded a few times. The chain links TRBV27 to TRBJ2-4; TRBD1 might be the D (6 bases). Per germline, CDR1 MNHEY and CDR2 SMNVEV (reference sequence). The CDR3 consists of 15 residues. V lost 3 bases and J lost 4, with 13 bases in between. CDR3 in DNA: TGTGCCAGCAGTTTCCGTTGGACAGAGAAAAACATTCAGTACTTC. It yields the protein CASSFRWTEKNIQYF.

J is TRBJ1-2 and V is TRBV25-1; no definite D call. In germline, CDR1 is MGHDK, CDR2 SYGVNS. V was cut by 5 bases and J by 7 bases, with 14 bases left in between. The CDR3 spans 13 residues. The CDR3 DNA follows: TGTGCCAGCAGTCCGAGCGGGTTTGGTGGCTACACCTTC. Protein: CASSPSGFGGYTF.

Comments on this clone: This CDR3 is also generated by other DNA sequences in the sample. The chain joins TRBV29-1 to TRBJ1-1; D is possibly TRBD1 (5 bases). V was clipped by 4 bases and J by 8 bases, with 8 bases between them. This CDR3 has 10 amino acids. Germline values: CDR1 SQVTM, CDR2 ANQGSEA. CDR3 residues: CSVVGLEAFF. The DNA of the CDR3 is TGCAGCGTTGTGGGGCTCGAAGCTTTCTTT.

V usage is TRBV5-1 and J usage is TRBJ2-6; D is unresolved. Per germline, CDR1 SGHRS and CDR2 YFSETQ. V was shortened by 6 bases and J by 4 bases, with 8 bases between the two germline ends. The CDR3 has 13 amino acids. CDR3 in DNA: TGCGCCAGCACCACCCCCGGGGCCAACGTCCTGACTTTC. It is translated as CASTTPGANVLTF.

This chain joins TRBV20-1 and TRBJ1-1; D is undetermined. The ends were cut back, 6 bases at V and 2 bases at J, with 4 bases in the middle. The CDR3 runs 10 residues. Germline V gives CDR1 DFQATT, CDR2 SNEGSKA (reference sequence). The CDR3 sequence is CSAPNTEAFF. CDR3 bases: TGCAGTGCCCCTAACACTGAAGCTTTCTTT.

This clone was detected only a few times. The chain uses TRBV2 and TRBJ1-6; 8 bases fit TRBD1. Germline CDR1 SNHLY, CDR2 FYNNEI. J lost 5 bases, V lost 8 bases, and 5 bases had no gene match. This CDR3 is 14 amino acids long. CDR3 in amino acids: CASGQGVNNSPLHF. CDR3 coding DNA: TGTGCCAGCGGACAGGGTGTCAATAATTCACCCCTCCACTTT.

This clone occurred a few times. Here the CDR3 DNA reads TGTGCCAGCTCACCGGGATTACGCCCCTACGAGCAGTACTTC. It specifies CASSPGLRPYEQYF. The V and J genes are TRBV18 and TRBJ2-7, with no clear D. Trimming cost V 3 bases and J 2 bases, with 11 bases left between them. Germline V gene sequence: CDR1 KGHSH, CDR2 LQKENI. This CDR3 spans 14 amino acids.

This chain connects TRBV18 to TRBJ1-2; 7 positions agree with TRBD1. Germline assignment: CDR1 KGHSH and CDR2 LQKENI. The CDR3 has 15 amino acids. The ends lost 3 bases at V and 3 bases at J; junction bases unmatched: 7. In DNA form, the CDR3 reads TGTGCCAGCTCACCCGATACGGGGACAGACTATGGCTACACCTTC. Protein product: CASSPDTGTDYGYTF.

The chain joins TRBV5-1 to TRBJ2-5; D possibly uses TRBD1 or TRBD2 (6 bases each). V was shortened by 0 bases and J by 2 bases, with 11 bases between the two germline ends. The germline gives CDR1 SGHRS, CDR2 YFSETQ. This CDR3 has 15 amino acids. The CDR3 loop is CASSLAGGAQETQYF. The CDR3, as DNA: TGCGCCAGCAGCTTGGCCGGGGGCGCACAAGAGACCCAGTACTTC.

With regard to this clone: The sample carries other DNA sequences with the same CDR3. The chain combines TRBV9 with TRBJ2-1; maybe TRBD2 (6 bases). The CDR3 length is 15 residues. Between the trimmed V and J ends, which lost 0 bases and 0 bases, there was a span of 7 bases. The germline V gene has CDR1 SGDLS and CDR2 YYNGEE. The CDR3 here is CASSVEEGSYNEQFF. Here the CDR3 DNA reads TGTGCCAGCAGCGTAGAGGAGGGCTCCTACAATGAGCAGTTCTTC.

This clone was picked up a small number of times. V is TRBV30 and J is TRBJ2-2; 9 bases map to TRBD1. The ends lost 7 bases at V and 6 bases at J; junction bases unmatched: 12. The CDR3 runs 15 residues. Germline-derived CDR1 and CDR2 are GTSNPN and SVGIG (reference sequence). This CDR3 is CALSRDRVGAGELFF. The CDR3 DNA reads TGTGCCTTGTCCCGGGACAGGGTTGGGGCCGGGGAGCTGTTTTTT.

This clone has a handful of counts. The rearrangement uses TRBV23-1 and TRBJ2-7, with a tentative D call TRBD2 (7 bases). TRBV23-1 has ORF status, its function being uncertain. V was trimmed by 0 bases and J by 4 bases, leaving 19 bases between them. CDR3 length equals 17 residues. The CDR3 reads CASSQSKSGGPLYEQYF. Here the CDR3 DNA reads TGCGCCAGCAGTCAATCGAAGTCGGGGGGCCCCCTTTACGAGCAGTACTTC.

This clone was detected only a few times. This sequence joins TRBV7-3 and TRBJ2-3; TRBD1 aligns across 7 bases. CDR1 and CDR2 from the germline V gene are SGHTA and FQGTGA. The CDR3 loop spans 13 amino acids. V was pared by 4 bases and J by 4 bases, with 2 bases of the junction left unmatched. In DNA, the CDR3 is TGTGCCAGCAGCTCGACAGGGCCAGATACGCAGTATTTT. It yields the protein CASSSTGPDTQYF.

This clone was picked up a small number of times. V and J are TRBV14 and TRBJ2-7, with TRBD1 matching over 7 bases. This CDR3 has 11 residues. Per germline, CDR1 SGHDN and CDR2 FVKESK. Unmatched junction bases numbered 5, after V lost 3 bases and J lost 12 bases. The DNA for the CDR3 is TGTGCCAGCAGCCACGGGACAGTAGGGTACTTC. It specifies CASSHGTVGYF.